The clone carrying this T cell receptor (beta chain) was found once. Trimming left V 8 bases short and J 4 bases short, with 22 bases between. This CDR3 region has 16 residues. From germline, CDR1 is LGHNA and CDR2 YNFKEQ. This record belongs to a study of blood T cell repertoires in COVID-19. Across the whole study: The United States, Italy and Spain were the sources of the acute and convalescent COVID-19 samples. PBMCs, B-cell-depleted T cells, or T cells provided the cDNA or gDNA that made up the material.

Repertoires were generated with immunoSEQ multiplex PCR, while TCRdb's copy carries only in-frame clones and drops some. The table includes about 310,000 clones, about 85% detected once. Recruitment covered about 26 US areas and drew participants whose ages spanned 18 to 89 years. Within 2 weeks before study entry, exposed participants met a COVID-19 case. V usage is TRBV4-2 and J usage is TRBJ2-3, with D possibly matching TRBD2 (5 bases). This clonotype was obtained from a woman in her 30s who had been exposed to COVID-19. Sequenced sample: PBMCs or T cells enriched from blood (not recorded which). The chain's CDR3 is CASSAEALYPPDTQYF. The CDR3 DNA is TGTGCCAGCTCCGCGGAGGCTCTCTATCCCCCAGATACGCAGTATTTT.